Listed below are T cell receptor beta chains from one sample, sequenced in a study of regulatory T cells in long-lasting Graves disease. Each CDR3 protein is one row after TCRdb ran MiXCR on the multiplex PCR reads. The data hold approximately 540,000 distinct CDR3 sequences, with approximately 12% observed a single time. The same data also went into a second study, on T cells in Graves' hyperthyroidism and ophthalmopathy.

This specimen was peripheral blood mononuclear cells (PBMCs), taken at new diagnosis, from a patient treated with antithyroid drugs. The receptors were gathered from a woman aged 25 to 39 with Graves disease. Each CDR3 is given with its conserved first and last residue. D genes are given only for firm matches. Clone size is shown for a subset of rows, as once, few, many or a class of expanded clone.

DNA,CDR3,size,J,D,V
TGTGCCAGTAGTGCAACCCGGGACAGGGGGCCTGAAGCTTTCTTT,CASSATRDRGPEAFF,once,TRBJ1-1,TRBD1,TRBV19
TGTGCCACCGCGACGGGAGGGGCAGATACGCAGTATTTT,CATATGGADTQYF,many,TRBJ2-3,TRBD2,TRBV19
TGTGCCAGCAGCTGGACAGGGATAATCACAGATACGCAGTATTTT,CASSWTGIITDTQYF,many,TRBJ2-3,TRBD1,TRBV6-2/TRBV6-3
TGTGCCAGCAGCTTAAACCCTACCTATGGCTACACCTTC,CASSLNPTYGYTF,many,TRBJ1-2,NA,TRBV3-1
TGTGCCAGCAGTGGAGTCGATCAGCCCCAGCATTTT,CASSGVDQPQHF,many,TRBJ1-5,NA,TRBV2
TGTGCCAGCACTTGGTCCAGGTCCTACAATGAGCAGTTCTTC,CASTWSRSYNEQFF,many,TRBJ2-1,NA,TRBV12-3/TRBV12-4
TGTGCCAGCAGCCGCCCGGCGGGAGTGCAGAACAATGAGCAGTTCTTC,CASSRPAGVQNNEQFF,NA,TRBJ2-1,TRBD2,TRBV7-9
TGCGCCAGCAGCGGGATATCAAGTCGGGTCTACGAGCAGTACTTC,CASSGISSRVYEQYF,many,TRBJ2-7,NA,TRBV4-1
TGTGCCAGCAGTGGGGGCCCCTCGGGCACTAGCGGGAGCTCCTACTACATCTATGAGCAGTTCTTC,CASSGGPSGTSGSSYYIYEQFF,NA,TRBJ2-1,TRBD2,TRBV25-1
TGCAGTTCCCAAGGGCCTAGCGGGAAATCTAATGAGCAGTTCTTC,CSSQGPSGKSNEQFF,many,TRBJ2-1,TRBD2,TRBV20-1
TGTGCCAGCTCACCGCCTTCACGAACCGGGGAGCTGTTTTTT,CASSPPSRTGELFF,few,TRBJ2-2,NA,TRBV18
TGCGCCAGCAGCCAAGGGGCTGAGGAGGTCGGGGAGCAGTACTTC,CASSQGAEEVGEQYF,many,TRBJ2-7,NA,TRBV5-4
TGTGCCAGCAGCGTATCTAAGGGAGGGGAGTATGGCTACACCTTC,CASSVSKGGEYGYTF,NA,TRBJ1-2,NA,TRBV9
TGTGCCAGCAGTTTCCAGGACCGCTCCTACGAGCAGTACTTC,CASSFQDRSYEQYF,once,TRBJ2-7,NA,TRBV12-3/TRBV12-4
TGTGCCAGCAAACGGACAGGGAGCGAACACTTTTACACCTTC,CASKRTGSEHFYTF,many,TRBJ1-2,TRBD1,TRBV27
TGTGCCAGCAGACCGGGACTAGCGGGAGCAGATACGCAGTATTTT,CASRPGLAGADTQYF,NA,TRBJ2-3,TRBD2,TRBV3-1
TGTGCCAGCAGCCCAGCGGGAGAAACCACAGATACGCAGTATTTT,CASSPAGETTDTQYF,NA,TRBJ2-3,TRBD2,TRBV3-1
TGTGCCTCTCATATATGGGGGACTGAAGCTTTCTTT,CASHIWGTEAFF,many,TRBJ1-1,NA,TRBV28
TGTGCCAGCCGCATCGGAGGCGGGGGGAATGAGCAGTTCTTC,CASRIGGGGNEQFF,many,TRBJ2-1,TRBD2,TRBV7-2
TGTGCCAGCAGCGTTGATGTCGTCCCCAACGAGCAGTACTTC,CASSVDVVPNEQYF,many,TRBJ2-7,NA,TRBV9
TGTGCCATCAGTGAGTCGGCAGGGAGGAATTCACCCCTCCACTTT,CAISESAGRNSPLHF,many,TRBJ1-6,NA,TRBV10-3
TGCAGCGTTGAAGATATAGGGGCTCAGTACCACGAGCAGTACTTC,CSVEDIGAQYHEQYF,many,TRBJ2-7,NA,TRBV29-1
TGTGCCAGCAGGAAGGATCAATCCGGGACTACCTACGAGCAGTACTTC,CASRKDQSGTTYEQYF,many,TRBJ2-7,TRBD2,TRBV6-1
TGTGCCAGCAGCCCTCGAAGTAATGAAGCTTTCTTT,CASSPRSNEAFF,many,TRBJ1-1,NA,TRBV28
TGTGCCAGCAGTTTTCTATTAGCGTTTGGATCGGAGGATCAAGAGACCCAGTACTTC,CASSFLLAFGSEDQETQYF,NA,TRBJ2-5,NA,TRBV28
TGTGCCAGCAGCCAAGACAGGCGACCCTCGGGGAATGAGCAGTTATTC,CASSQDRRPSGNEQLF,NA,TRBJ2-3,NA,TRBV7-9
TGTGCCAGCAGTATCAGACAGGCATACTATGGCTACACCTTC,CASSIRQAYYGYTF,many,TRBJ1-2,NA,TRBV28
TGTGCCAGCCTTAAGGAGCAGAACAATGAGCAGTTCTTC,CASLKEQNNEQFF,few,TRBJ2-1,NA,TRBV25-1
TGTGCCAGCAGCCCTCGTTCGGGCAGATACAATGAGCAGTTCTTC,CASSPRSGRYNEQFF,many,TRBJ2-1,NA,TRBV6-2/TRBV6-3
TGCAGTGCTAGATCTCAGAGGTCCTACAATGAGCAGTTCTTC,CSARSQRSYNEQFF,few,TRBJ2-1,NA,TRBV20-1
TGTGGGGCAGGGAGGAACACTGAAGCTTTCTTT,CGAGRNTEAFF,many,TRBJ1-1,NA,TRBV28
TGTGCCAGCAGCGCCGGACAGGGTCCAGGGAATGAGCAGTTCTTC,CASSAGQGPGNEQFF,few,TRBJ2-1,TRBD1,TRBV9
TGTGCCACCATCAAAACATATGGCTACACCTTC,CATIKTYGYTF,many,TRBJ1-2,NA,TRBV28
TGTGCCAGCAGCTTGGGGACAGGGAACGGTGGCTACACCTTC,CASSLGTGNGGYTF,many,TRBJ1-2,TRBD1,TRBV5-5
TGTGCCAGCAGTATAGGACAGAATAGCAATCAGCCCCAGCATTTT,CASSIGQNSNQPQHF,NA,TRBJ1-5,NA,TRBV5-6
TGTGCCACCAGTGACCCGACAGGGGGGAGCACTGAAGCTTTCTTT,CATSDPTGGSTEAFF,few,TRBJ1-1,TRBD1,TRBV24-1
TGCGCCAGCAGCTGGAAAGGTGGGGTAGCAGATACGCAGTATTTT,CASSWKGGVADTQYF,few,TRBJ2-3,NA,TRBV5-1
TGTGCCAGCAGTTTAATAGGCGGCTTCTTATTAAATTCACCCCTCCACTTT,CASSLIGGFLLNSPLHF,many,TRBJ1-6,NA,TRBV27
TGTGCCAGCAGCTTTCGGGACAGGGGAAGAGCTAACTATGGCTACACCTTC,CASSFRDRGRANYGYTF,many,TRBJ1-2,TRBD1,TRBV7-2